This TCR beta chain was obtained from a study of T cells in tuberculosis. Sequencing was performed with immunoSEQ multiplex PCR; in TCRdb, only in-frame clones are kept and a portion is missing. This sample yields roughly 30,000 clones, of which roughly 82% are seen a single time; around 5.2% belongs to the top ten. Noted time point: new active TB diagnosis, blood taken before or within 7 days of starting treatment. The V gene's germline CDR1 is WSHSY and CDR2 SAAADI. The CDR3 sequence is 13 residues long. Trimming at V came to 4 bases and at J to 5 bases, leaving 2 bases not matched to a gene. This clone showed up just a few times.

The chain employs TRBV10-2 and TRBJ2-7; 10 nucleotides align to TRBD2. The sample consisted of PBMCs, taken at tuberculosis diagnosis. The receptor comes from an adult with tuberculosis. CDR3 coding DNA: TGCGCCAGCAGTGTAAGCGGGAGGGACGAGCAGTACTTC. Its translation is CASSVSGRDEQYF.